This TCR beta chain is from a study of blood T cell repertoires in COVID-19. Comment on this clone: The junction departs from germline at one end; a sequencing error may be responsible.

Authors' methods: Reference gene primers were amplified, and this amplification served to estimate nucleated cell counts. The method was immunoSEQ multiplex PCR; TCRdb's version includes in-frame clones alone and lacks a portion of them. Clone size and the V and J calls come from that table; the DNA yielded D and trimming. The repertoire includes more than 250,000 clones, 75% to 85% of them detected once, and 4.5% to 6% sits in the top ten. The CDR3 extends over 14 amino acids. Germline CDR1 is SGHDT and CDR2 is YYEEEE. This chain connects TRBV5-6 to TRBJ1-2; D is perhaps TRBD1 (6 bases). Sequenced input: peripheral blood. The source is a man aged 50 or older with active or convalescent COVID-19. The CDR3 here is CASTLGANFYGYTF. CDR3 sequence (DNA): TGTGCCAGCACCTTGGGGGCGAACTTCTATGGCTACACCTTC. The full variable domain, completed using reference TRBV5-6 and TRBJ1-2, is DAGVTQSPTHLIKTRGQQVTLRCSPKSGHDTVSWYQQALGQGPQFIFQYYEEEERQRGNFPDRFSGHQFPNYSSELNVNALLLGDSALYLCASTLGANFYGYTFGSGTRLTVV.